This TCR beta chain was recorded in a study of beta chain features in type 1 diabetes. Whole-study results and caveats: Shorter TCRB CDR3s, moderately but significantly so, marked every one of the four CD4+ subsets in Type 1 diabetes patients. The naive, central memory and Treg TCRB repertoires looked more alike in patients than they did in healthy donors.

This clone was picked up a small number of times. No antigen is known for it. Trimming stripped 2 bases from V and 5 bases from J, with 14 bases between. CDR3 size: 14 residues. Per germline, CDR1 GTSNPN and CDR2 SVGIG (reference sequence). As every portion of the isolated RNA was reverse transcribed, the sequencing read expressed TCRB transcripts. Method: immunoSEQ multiplex PCR; TCRdb's copy keeps in-frame clones and lacks some. The sample lists about 160,000 clones; roughly 9% were seen once. The sequencing input was central memory CD4+ T cells from blood. This receptor was obtained from a woman in her thirties with type 1 diabetes. The chain links TRBV30 to TRBJ2-3, with D possibly being TRBD2 (6 bases). The CDR3 nucleotides are TGTGCCTGGAGTCCGTGGGGAGGAGGAGATACGCAGTATTTT. Protein product: CAWSPWGGGDTQYF.